This T cell receptor beta chain derives from a study of CD8+ T cells in alopecia areata. Extracted from the samples, RNA was reverse transcribed into cDNA to serve as the sequencing template. Sequenced by immunoSEQ multiplex PCR; TCRdb stores in-frame clones only, minus some. The table records 130,000 to 150,000 clones, approximately 80% of them present only once. The germline gives CDR1 MDHEN, CDR2 SYDVKM. The trim removed 7 bases at V and 1 base at J, leaving 12 bases unmatched. This CDR3 has 16 residues. About this clone: Its antigen remains unidentified.

Regarding the study as a whole: Patients displayed less clarity in TCR sharing than mice, a finding possibly related to HLA. Tofacitinib significantly brought down scalp clonality and expanded CD8+ clones among top 100.

Specified treatment: oral pan-JAK inhibitor, 5-10 mg twice daily. The sample in question was CD8+ T cells sorted from blood, obtained at week 4, from a patient treated with tofacitinib. The sequence was obtained from a human donor with alopecia areata. This chain uses TRBV28 with TRBJ2-5, with 7 nucleotides matching TRBD2. The CDR3 here is CASTIGAGRTQETQYF. CDR3 nucleotide sequence: TGTGCCAGCACCATAGGAGCGGGGAGAACCCAAGAGACCCAGTACTTC.